This T cell receptor beta chain was captured by sequencing in a study of T-cell memory formation after mild COVID-19. Study-level points and caveats: Mainly in CM and EM were contracting CD4+ clones; CD8+ were in EMRA.

TCRdb reprocessed the 5' RACE reads via MiXCR and lists one record per CDR3 protein. This sample carries under 650,000 distinct CDR3 sequences, more than 15% of them seen once, and the ten largest clones take 9.5% to 15%. Worth noting for this clonotype: The antigen remains unidentified.

CDR1 is SEHNR and CDR2 is FQNEAQ in the germline V gene (reference sequence). Trimming at V came to 4 bases and at J to 5 bases, leaving 5 bases not matched to a gene. The CDR3 extends over 15 amino acids. The specimen was PBMCs or a T cell subset sorted from them (not recorded which). The rearrangement links TRBV7-9 to TRBJ2-3, with TRBD2 matching over 11 bases. This TCR came from an adult woman who had mild COVID-19 (a few samples of this study predate the infection). Cell type and time point are not known. Here the CDR3 reads CASSSPSGRRDTQYF. The CDR3 DNA reads as TGTGCCAGCAGCTCTCCTAGCGGGAGGCGAGATACGCAGTATTTT.